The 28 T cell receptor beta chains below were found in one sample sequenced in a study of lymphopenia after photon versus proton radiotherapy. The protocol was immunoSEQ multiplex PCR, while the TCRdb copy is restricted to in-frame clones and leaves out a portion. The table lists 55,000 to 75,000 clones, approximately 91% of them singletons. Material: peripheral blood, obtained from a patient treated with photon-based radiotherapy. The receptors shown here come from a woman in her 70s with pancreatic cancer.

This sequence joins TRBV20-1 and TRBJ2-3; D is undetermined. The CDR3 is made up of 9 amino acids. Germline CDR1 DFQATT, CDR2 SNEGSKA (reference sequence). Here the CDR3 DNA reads TGCAGGTCCGCAGATACGCAGTATTTT. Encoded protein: CRSADTQYF.

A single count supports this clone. In DNA, the CDR3 is TGTGCCAGCAGCCGTGGGGCGAGCACAGATACGCAGTATTTT. This encodes CASSRGASTDTQYF. The chain joins TRBV27 to TRBJ2-3; a possible D gene is TRBD1 (5 bases). V gave up 6 bases and J gave up 0 bases, with 10 bases separating them. From germline, CDR1 is MNHEY and CDR2 SMNVEV (reference sequence). This CDR3 is 14 amino acids long.

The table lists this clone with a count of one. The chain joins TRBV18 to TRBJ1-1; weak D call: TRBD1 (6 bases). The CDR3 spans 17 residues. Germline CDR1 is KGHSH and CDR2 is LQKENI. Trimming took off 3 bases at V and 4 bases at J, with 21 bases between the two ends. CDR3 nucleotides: TGTGCCAGCTCACCCGGTCAGGCTCAGGGGTGGAGCACTGAAGCTTTCTTT. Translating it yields CASSPGQAQGWSTEAFF. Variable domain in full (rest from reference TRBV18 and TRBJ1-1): NAGVMQNPRHLVRRRGQEARLRCSPMKGHSHVYWYRQLPEEGLKFMVYLQKENIIDESGMPKERFSAEFPKEGPSILRIQQVVRGDSAAYFCASSPGQAQGWSTEAFFGQGTRLTVV.

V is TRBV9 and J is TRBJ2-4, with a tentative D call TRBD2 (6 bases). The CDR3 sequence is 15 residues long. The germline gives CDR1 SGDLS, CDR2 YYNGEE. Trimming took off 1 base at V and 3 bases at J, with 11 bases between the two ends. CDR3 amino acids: CASSVSWDFKNIQYF. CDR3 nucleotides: TGTGCCAGCAGCGTATCTTGGGACTTCAAAAACATTCAGTACTTC.

CDR3 coding DNA: TGTGCCAGCAGCATACGTGGGCAGCCCCAGCATTTT. It codes for CASSIRGQPQHF. The chain joins TRBV2 to TRBJ1-5; no clear D. V was trimmed by 6 bases and J by 7 bases, leaving 10 bases between them. The CDR3 consists of 12 residues. CDR1 and CDR2 from the germline V gene are SNHLY and FYNNEI.

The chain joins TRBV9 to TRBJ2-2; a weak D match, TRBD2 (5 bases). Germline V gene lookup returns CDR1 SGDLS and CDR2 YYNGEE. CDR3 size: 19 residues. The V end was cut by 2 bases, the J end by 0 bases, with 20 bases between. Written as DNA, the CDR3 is TGTGCCAGCAGCGTGACACCCCCCTGGGGAGCTACGAACACCGGGGAGCTGTTTTTT. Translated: CASSVTPPWGATNTGELFF.

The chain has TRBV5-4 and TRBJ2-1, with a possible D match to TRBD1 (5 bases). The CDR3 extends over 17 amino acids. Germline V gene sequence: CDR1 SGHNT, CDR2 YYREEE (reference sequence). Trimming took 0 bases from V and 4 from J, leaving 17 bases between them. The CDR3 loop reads CASSLAERTNLYNEQFF. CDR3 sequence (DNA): TGTGCCAGCAGCTTGGCCGAGAGGACAAACCTATACAATGAGCAGTTCTTC. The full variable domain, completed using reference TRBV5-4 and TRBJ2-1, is ETGVTQSPTHLIKTRGQQVTLRCSSQSGHNTVSWYQQALGQGPQFIFQYYREEENGRGNFPPRFSGLQFPNYSSELNVNALELDDSALYLCASSLAERTNLYNEQFFGPGTRLTVL.

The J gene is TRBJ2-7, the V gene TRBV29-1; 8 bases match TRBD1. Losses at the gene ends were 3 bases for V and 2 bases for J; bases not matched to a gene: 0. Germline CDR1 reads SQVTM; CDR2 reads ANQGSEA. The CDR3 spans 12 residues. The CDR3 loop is CSVEDRAYEQYF. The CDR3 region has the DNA TGCAGCGTTGAGGACAGGGCCTACGAGCAGTACTTC.

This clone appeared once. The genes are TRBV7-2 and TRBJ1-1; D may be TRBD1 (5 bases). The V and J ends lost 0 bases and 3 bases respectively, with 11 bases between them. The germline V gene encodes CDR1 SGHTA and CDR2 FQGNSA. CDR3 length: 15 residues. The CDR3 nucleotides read TGTGCCAGCAGCTTAGCGGGGGGATTGGACACTGAAGCTTTCTTT. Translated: CASSLAGGLDTEAFF.

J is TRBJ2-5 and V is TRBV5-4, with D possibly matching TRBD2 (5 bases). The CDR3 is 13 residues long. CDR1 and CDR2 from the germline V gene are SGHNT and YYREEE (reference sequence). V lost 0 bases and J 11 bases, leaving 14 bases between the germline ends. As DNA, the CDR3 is TGTGCCAGCAGCTTGGGGCAGACCCCGGGGCAGTACTTC. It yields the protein CASSLGQTPGQYF.

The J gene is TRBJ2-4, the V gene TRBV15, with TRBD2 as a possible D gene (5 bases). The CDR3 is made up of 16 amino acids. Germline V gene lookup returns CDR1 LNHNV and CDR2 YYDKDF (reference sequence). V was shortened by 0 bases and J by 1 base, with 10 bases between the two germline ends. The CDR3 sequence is CATSRDISVAKNIQYF. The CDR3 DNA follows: TGTGCCACCAGCAGAGACATTAGCGTGGCCAAAAACATTCAGTACTTC. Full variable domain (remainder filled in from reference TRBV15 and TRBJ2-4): DAMVIQNPRYQVTQFGKPVTLSCSQTLNHNVMYWYQQKSSQAPKLLFHYYDKDFNNEADTPDNFQSRRPNTSFCFLDIRSPGLGDTAMYLCATSRDISVAKNIQYFGAGTRLSVL.

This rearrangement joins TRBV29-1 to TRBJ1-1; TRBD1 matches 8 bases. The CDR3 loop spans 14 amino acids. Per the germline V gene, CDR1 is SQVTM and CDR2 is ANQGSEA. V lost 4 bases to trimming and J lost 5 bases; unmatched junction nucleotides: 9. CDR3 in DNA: TGCAGCGTTGGCGGGCGACAGGGGAGGACTGAAGCTTTCTTT. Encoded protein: CSVGGRQGRTEAFF.

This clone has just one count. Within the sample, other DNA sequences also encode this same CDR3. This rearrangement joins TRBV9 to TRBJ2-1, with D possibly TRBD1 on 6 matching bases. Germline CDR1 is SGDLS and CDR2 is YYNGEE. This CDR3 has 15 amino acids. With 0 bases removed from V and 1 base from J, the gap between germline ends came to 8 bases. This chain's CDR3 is CASSVEGGSYNEQFF. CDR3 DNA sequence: TGTGCCAGCAGCGTAGAAGGGGGATCCTACAATGAGCAGTTCTTC.

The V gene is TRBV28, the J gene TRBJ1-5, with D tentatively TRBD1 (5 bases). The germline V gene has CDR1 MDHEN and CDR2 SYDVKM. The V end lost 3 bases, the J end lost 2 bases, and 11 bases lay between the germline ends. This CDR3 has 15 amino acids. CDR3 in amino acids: CASSLGGGGNQPQHF. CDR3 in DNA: TGTGCCAGCAGTTTGGGCGGGGGAGGCAATCAGCCCCAGCATTTT.

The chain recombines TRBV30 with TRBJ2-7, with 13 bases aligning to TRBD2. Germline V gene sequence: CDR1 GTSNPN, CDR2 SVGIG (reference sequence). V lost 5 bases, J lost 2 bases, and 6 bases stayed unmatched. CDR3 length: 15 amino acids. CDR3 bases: TGTGCCTGGGGACTAGCGGGAGCGTCCCCCTACGAGCAGTACTTC. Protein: CAWGLAGASPYEQYF. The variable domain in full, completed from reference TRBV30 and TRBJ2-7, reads SQTIHQWPATLVQPVGSPLSLECTVEGTSNPNLYWYRQAAGRGLQLLFYSVGIGQISSEVPQNLSASRPQDRQFILSSKKLLLSDSGFYLCAWGLAGASPYEQYFGPGTRLTVT.

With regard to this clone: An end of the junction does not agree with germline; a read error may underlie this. The chain's CDR3 is CASSQVRSYEQCF. Here the CDR3 DNA reads TGTGCCAGCAGTCAGGTCCGCTCCTACGAGCAGTGCTTC. The chain employs TRBV6-5 and TRBJ2-7; D not certain. CDR3 length equals 13 residues. In germline, CDR1 is MNHEY, CDR2 SVGAGI.

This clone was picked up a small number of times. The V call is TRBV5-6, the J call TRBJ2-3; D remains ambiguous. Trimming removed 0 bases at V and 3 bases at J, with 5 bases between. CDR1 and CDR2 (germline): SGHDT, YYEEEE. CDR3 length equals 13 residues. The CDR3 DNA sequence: TGTGCCAGCAGCTTGGTTGGGACAGATACGCAGTATTTT. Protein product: CASSLVGTDTQYF.

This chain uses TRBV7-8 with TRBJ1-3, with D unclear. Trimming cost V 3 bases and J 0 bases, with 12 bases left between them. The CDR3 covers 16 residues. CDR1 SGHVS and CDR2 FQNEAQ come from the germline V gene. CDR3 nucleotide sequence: TGTGCCAGCAGCTTCGCGGACCTTGTCTCTGGAAACACCATATATTTT. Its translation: CASSFADLVSGNTIYF.

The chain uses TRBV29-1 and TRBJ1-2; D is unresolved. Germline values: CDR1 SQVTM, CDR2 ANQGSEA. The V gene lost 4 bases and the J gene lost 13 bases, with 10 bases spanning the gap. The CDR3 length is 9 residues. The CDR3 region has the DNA TGCAGCGTTGGTGAGGGTGGCACCTTC. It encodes CSVGEGGTF.

This CDR3 reads CASSFNSKAPSDEQFF. CDR3 nucleotides: TGTGCCAGCAGTTTCAATAGTAAGGCTCCGTCCGATGAGCAGTTCTTC. The gene calls are TRBV28 and TRBJ2-1; D unclear. The germline V gene has CDR1 MDHEN and CDR2 SYDVKM. The CDR3 length is 16 residues. V dropped 3 bases and J dropped 8 bases, with 20 bases sitting between them.

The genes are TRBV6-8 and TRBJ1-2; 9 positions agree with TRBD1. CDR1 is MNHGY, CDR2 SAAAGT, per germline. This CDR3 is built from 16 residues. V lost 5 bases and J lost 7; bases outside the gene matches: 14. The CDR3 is CASSLTGGASTCGYTF. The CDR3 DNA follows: TGTGCCAGCAGTCTCACAGGGGGCGCATCTACTTGTGGCTACACCTTC.

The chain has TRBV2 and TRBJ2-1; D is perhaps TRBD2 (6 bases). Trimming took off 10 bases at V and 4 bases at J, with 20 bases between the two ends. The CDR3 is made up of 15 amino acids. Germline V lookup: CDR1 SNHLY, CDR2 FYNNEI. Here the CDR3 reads CATVNWRDGYNEQFF. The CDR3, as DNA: TGTGCCACAGTGAATTGGCGGGATGGGTACAATGAGCAGTTCTTC.

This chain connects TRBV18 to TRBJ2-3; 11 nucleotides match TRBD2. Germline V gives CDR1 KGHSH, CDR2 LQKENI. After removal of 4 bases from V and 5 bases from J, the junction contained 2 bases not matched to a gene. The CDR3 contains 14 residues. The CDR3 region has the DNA TGTGCCAGCTCACTTGGACTAGCGGGAGATACGCAGTATTTT. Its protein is CASSLGLAGDTQYF.

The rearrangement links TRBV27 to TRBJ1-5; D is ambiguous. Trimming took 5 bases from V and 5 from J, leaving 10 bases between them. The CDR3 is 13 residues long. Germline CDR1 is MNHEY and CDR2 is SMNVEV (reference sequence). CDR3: CASSRYRDQPQHF. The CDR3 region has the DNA TGTGCCAGCAGTCGATACCGGGATCAGCCCCAGCATTTT.

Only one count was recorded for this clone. The CDR3 loop reads CASSEQGVSQPQHF. DNA of the CDR3: TGTGCCAGCAGTGAACAGGGGGTTAGTCAGCCCCAGCATTTT. The V call is TRBV25-1, the J call TRBJ1-5; 7 positions match TRBD1. Germline V gene sequence: CDR1 MGHDK, CDR2 SYGVNS. The CDR3 spans 14 residues. The V segment lost 2 bases and the J segment 6 bases; nucleotides outside the gene matches: 4.

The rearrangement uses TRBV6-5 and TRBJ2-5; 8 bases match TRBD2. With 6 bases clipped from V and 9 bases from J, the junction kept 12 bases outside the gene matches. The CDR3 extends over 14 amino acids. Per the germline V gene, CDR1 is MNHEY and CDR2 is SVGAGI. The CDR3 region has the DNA TGTGCCAGCAGCCCCGGGACTAGGTTAGGGGCCCAGTACTTC. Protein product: CASSPGTRLGAQYF.

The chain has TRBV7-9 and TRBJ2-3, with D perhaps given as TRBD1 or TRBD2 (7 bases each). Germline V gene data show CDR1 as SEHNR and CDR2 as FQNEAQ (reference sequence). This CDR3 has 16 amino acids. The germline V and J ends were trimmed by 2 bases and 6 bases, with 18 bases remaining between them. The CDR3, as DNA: TGTGCCAGCAGCTTATACCGCCAGGGGGGAGGGGATACGCAGTATTTT. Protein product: CASSLYRQGGGDTQYF.

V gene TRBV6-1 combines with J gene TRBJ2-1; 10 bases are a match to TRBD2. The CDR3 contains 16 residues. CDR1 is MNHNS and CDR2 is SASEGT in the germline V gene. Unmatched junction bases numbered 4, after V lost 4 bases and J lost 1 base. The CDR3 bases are TGTGCCAGCAGTGTTCTAGCGGGAGATTCCTACAATGAGCAGTTCTTC. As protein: CASSVLAGDSYNEQFF.